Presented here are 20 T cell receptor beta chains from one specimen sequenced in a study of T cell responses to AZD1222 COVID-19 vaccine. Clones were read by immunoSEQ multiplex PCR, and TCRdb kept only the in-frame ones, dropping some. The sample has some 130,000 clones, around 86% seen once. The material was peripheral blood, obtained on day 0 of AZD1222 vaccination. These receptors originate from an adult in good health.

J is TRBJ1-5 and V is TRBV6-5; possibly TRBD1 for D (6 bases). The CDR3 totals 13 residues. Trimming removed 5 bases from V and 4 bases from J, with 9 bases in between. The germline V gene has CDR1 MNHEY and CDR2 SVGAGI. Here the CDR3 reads CASSRQVNQPQHF. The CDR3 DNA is TGTGCCAGCAGTCGACAGGTAAATCAGCCCCAGCATTTT.

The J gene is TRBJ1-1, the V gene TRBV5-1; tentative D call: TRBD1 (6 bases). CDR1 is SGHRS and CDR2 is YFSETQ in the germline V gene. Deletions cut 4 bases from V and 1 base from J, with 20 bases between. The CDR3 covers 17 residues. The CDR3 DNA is TGCGCCAGCAGCCTCGGGACACCCCGCAGGGAGAACACTGAAGCTTTCTTT. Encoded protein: CASSLGTPRRENTEAFF.

This CDR3 reads CASSYSKVTLNTEAFF. DNA of the CDR3: TGTGCCAGCAGTTACTCGAAAGTGACACTTAACACTGAAGCTTTCTTT. The chain is built from TRBV6-5 and TRBJ1-1; unclear D gene. Per the germline V gene, CDR1 is MNHEY and CDR2 is SVGAGI. Trimming left V 0 bases short and J 2 bases short, with 13 bases between. The CDR3 covers 16 residues.

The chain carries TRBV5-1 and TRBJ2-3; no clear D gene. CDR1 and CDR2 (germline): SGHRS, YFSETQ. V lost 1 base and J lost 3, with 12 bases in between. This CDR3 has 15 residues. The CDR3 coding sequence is TGCGCCAGCAGCTTGAATCCCGGACCGACAGATACGCAGTATTTT. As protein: CASSLNPGPTDTQYF. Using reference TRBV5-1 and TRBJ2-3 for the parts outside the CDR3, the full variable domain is KAGVTQTPRYLIKTRGQQVTLSCSPISGHRSVSWYQQTPGQGLQFLFEYFSETQRNKGNFPGRFSGRQFSNSRSEMNVSTLELGDSALYLCASSLNPGPTDTQYFGPGTRLTVL.

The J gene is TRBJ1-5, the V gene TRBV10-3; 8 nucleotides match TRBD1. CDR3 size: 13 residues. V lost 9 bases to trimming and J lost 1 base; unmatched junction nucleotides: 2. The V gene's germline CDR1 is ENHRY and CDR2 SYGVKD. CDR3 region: CAIHRGSNQPQHF. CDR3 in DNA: TGTGCCATACACAGGGGGAGCAATCAGCCCCAGCATTTT.

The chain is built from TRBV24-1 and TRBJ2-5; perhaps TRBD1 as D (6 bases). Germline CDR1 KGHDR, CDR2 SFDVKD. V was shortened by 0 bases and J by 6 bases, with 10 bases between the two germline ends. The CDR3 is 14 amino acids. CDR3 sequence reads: CATSDLPGVQTQYF. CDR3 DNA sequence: TGTGCCACCAGTGATTTGCCAGGGGTTCAGACCCAGTACTTC.

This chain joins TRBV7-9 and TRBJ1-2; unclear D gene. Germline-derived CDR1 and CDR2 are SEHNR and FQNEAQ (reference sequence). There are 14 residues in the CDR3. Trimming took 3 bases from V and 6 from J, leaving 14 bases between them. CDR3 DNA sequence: TGTGCCAGCAGCTTGCCAGAAAGAGGTCATGGCTACACCTTC. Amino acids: CASSLPERGHGYTF.

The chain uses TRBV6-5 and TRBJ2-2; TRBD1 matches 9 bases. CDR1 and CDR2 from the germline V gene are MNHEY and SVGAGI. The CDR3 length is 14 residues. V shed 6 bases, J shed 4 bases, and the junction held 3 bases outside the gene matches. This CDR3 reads CASRGTGSTGELFF. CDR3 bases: TGTGCCAGCAGGGGGACAGGGTCCACCGGGGAGCTGTTTTTT.

CDR3 DNA sequence: TGTGCCAGCAGCGCGACTAGCGGGGGGGCTGCAGATACGCAGTATTTT. Its translation: CASSATSGGAADTQYF. The chain combines TRBV9 with TRBJ2-3; 14 nucleotides match TRBD2. Germline V gives CDR1 SGDLS, CDR2 YYNGEE. The CDR3 is 16 residues long. The V segment lost 3 bases and the J segment 4 bases; nucleotides outside the gene matches: 4. Full variable domain (missing parts from reference TRBV9 and TRBJ2-3): DSGVTQTPKHLITATGQRVTLRCSPRSGDLSVYWYQQSLDQGLQFLIQYYNGEERAKGNILERFSAQQFPDLHSELNLSSLELGDSALYFCASSATSGGAADTQYFGPGTRLTVL.

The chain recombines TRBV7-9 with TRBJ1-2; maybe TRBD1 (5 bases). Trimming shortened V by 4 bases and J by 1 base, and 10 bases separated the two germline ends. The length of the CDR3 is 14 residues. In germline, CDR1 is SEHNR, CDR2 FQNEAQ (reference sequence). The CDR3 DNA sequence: TGTGCCAGCAGCTGGGGGGTGCTTAACTATGGCTACACCTTC. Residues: CASSWGVLNYGYTF.

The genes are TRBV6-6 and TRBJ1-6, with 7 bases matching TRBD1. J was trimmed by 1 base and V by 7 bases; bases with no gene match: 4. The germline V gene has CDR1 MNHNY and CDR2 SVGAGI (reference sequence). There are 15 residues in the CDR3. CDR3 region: CASTPQGSYNSPLHF. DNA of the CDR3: TGTGCCAGCACCCCACAGGGGTCCTATAATTCACCCCTCCACTTT.

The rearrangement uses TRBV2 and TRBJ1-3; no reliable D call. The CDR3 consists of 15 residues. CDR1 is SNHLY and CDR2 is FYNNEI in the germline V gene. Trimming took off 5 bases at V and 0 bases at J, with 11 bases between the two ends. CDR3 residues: CASSPAAYSGNTIYF. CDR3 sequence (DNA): TGTGCCAGCAGTCCTGCGGCTTACTCTGGAAACACCATATATTTT.

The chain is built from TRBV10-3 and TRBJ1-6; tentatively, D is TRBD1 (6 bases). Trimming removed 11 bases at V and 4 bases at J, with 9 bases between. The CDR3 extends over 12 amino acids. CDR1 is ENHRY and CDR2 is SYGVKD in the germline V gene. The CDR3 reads CAGQSYNSPLHF. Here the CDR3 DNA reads TGTGCCGGACAGTCGTATAATTCACCCCTCCACTTT.

CDR3 amino acids: CASSEYSDRGLSYEQYF. The DNA for the CDR3 is TGTGCCAGCAGTGAATACTCCGACAGGGGGCTTTCCTACGAGCAGTACTTC. The chain carries TRBV25-1 and TRBJ2-7, with 10 bases aligning to TRBD1. From germline, CDR1 is MGHDK and CDR2 SYGVNS. V lost 0 bases and J lost 1; bases outside the gene matches: 6. The CDR3 is made up of 17 amino acids.

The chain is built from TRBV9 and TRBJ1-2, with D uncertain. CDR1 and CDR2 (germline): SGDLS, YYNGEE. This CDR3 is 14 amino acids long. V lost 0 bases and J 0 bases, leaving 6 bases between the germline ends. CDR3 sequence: CASSVGGTNYGYTF. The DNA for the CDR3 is TGTGCCAGCAGCGTAGGTGGAACTAACTATGGCTACACCTTC. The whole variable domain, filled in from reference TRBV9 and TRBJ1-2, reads DSGVTQTPKHLITATGQRVTLRCSPRSGDLSVYWYQQSLDQGLQFLIQYYNGEERAKGNILERFSAQQFPDLHSELNLSSLELGDSALYFCASSVGGTNYGYTFGSGTRLTVV.

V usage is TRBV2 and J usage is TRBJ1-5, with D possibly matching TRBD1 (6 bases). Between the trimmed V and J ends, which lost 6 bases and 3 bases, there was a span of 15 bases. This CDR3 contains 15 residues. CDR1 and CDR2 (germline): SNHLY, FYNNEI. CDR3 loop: CASRATGFSNQPQHF. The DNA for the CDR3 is TGTGCCAGCAGAGCAACAGGGTTCTCCAATCAGCCCCAGCATTTT.

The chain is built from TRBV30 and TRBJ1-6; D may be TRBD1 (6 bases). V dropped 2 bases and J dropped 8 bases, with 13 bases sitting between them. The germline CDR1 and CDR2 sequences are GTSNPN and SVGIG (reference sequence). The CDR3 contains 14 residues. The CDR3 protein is CAWSFAGAYSPLHF. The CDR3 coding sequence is TGTGCCTGGAGTTTTGCAGGGGCCTATTCACCCCTCCACTTT.

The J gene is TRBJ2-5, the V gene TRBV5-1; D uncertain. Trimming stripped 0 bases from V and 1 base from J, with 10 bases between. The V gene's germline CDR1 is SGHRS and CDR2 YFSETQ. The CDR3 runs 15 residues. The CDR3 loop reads CASSLAATPQETQYF. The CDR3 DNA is TGCGCCAGCAGCTTGGCCGCGACACCCCAAGAGACCCAGTACTTC.

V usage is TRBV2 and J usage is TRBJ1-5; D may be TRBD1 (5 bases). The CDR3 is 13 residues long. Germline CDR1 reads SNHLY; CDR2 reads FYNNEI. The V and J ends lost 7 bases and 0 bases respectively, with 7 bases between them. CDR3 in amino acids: CASKGDSNQPQHF. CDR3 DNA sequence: TGTGCCAGCAAAGGGGATAGCAATCAGCCCCAGCATTTT.

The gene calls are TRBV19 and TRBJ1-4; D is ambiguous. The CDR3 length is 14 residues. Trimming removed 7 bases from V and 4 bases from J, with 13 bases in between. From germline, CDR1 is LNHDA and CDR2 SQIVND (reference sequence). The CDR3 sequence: CASTRGKDNEKLFF. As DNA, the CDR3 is TGTGCCAGTACGAGAGGGAAAGATAATGAAAAACTGTTTTTT.